A selection of T cell receptor beta chains follows, all from one sample in a study of blood T cell repertoires in COVID-19. The table came from immunoSEQ multiplex PCR; TCRdb's copy has only in-frame clones and leaves some out. The sample comprises 240,000 or so clones, 70% to 90% of which are singletons, and 5.5% to 8% rests with the top ten. Sequences were obtained from peripheral blood. These receptors came from a man in his sixties with acute or convalescent COVID-19. Each CDR3 is given with its conserved first and last residue. The size of a clone is reported for some rows only, either as once, few or many, or as a class for expanded clones.

clone_size | v_call | cdr3_aa
NA | TRBV5-4 | CASSSGGERYEQYF
once | TRBV29-1 | CSVIGLAGTGELFF
NA | TRBV14 | CASSQDLGRVHEQYF
NA | TRBV11-3 | CASSLRTGRNEKLFF
NA | TRBV11-3 | CASSYPQTSGGNEQFF
NA | TRBV4-2 | CASSLAALDTQPQHF
NA | TRBV30 | CAWSVLSSGNTIYF
NA | TRBV27 | CASAPQGALYYGYTF
NA | TRBV9 | CASSVEGSGSREQFF
once | TRBV13 | CASSSGDRGASYEQYF
NA | TRBV29-1 | CSFHRGRIVDYTF
NA | TRBV3-1/TRBV3-2 | CASSQDPTSTYEQYF
NA | TRBV27 | CASSLGLAPTGELFF
NA | TRBV6-5 | CASGGRGRGQPQHF
NA | TRBV27 | CASSSPGGTLTQYF
NA | TRBV5-1 | CASSLEVSRAYEQYF
NA | TRBV18 | CASSPGPTLYGYTF
NA | TRBV28 | CASTRGQFGYTF
NA | TRBV10-3 | CAISGTGSTQETQYF
NA | TRBV4-2 | CASSVGPGTEDGYTF
few | TRBV27 | CASSPGQVRETQYF
NA | TRBV10-3 | CAISPRTSGGPNTGELFF
NA | TRBV29-1 | CSAKVGGGQETQYF
NA | TRBV6-5 | CASTQERAPFEQYF
NA | TRBV20-1 | CSATDKETQYF
NA | TRBV7-9 | CASSATGTGTRGQYF
NA | TRBV7-2 | CASSLQQGNEQYF
NA | TRBV2 | CASSLVAGRNTGELFF